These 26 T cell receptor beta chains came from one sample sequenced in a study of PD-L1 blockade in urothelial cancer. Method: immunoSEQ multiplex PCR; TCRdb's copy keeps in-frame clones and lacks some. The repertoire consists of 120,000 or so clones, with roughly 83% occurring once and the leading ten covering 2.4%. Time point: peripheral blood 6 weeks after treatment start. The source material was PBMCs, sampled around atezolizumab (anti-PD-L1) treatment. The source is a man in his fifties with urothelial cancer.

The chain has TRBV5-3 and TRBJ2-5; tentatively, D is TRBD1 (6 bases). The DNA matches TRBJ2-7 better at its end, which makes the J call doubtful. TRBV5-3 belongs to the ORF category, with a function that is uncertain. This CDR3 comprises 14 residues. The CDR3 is CARSLAGETYEQYF. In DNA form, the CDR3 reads TGTGCCAGAAGCTTGGCAGGGGAAACCTACGAGCAGTACTTC.

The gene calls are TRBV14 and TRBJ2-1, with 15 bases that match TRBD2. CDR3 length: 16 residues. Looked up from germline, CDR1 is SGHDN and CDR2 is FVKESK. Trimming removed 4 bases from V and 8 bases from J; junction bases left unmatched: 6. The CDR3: CASSRPGLAGGYEQFF. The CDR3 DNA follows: TGTGCCAGCAGCCGCCCGGGACTAGCGGGAGGTTATGAGCAGTTCTTC.

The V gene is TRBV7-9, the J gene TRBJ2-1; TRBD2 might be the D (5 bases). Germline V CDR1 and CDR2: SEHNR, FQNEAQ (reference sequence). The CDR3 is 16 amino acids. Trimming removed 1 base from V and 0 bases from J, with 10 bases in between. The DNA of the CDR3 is TGTGCCAGCAGCTTAGGAGCGGTTAGCTCCTACAATGAGCAGTTCTTC. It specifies CASSLGAVSSYNEQFF. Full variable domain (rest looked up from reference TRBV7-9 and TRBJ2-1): DTGVSQNPRHKITKRGQNVTFRCDPISEHNRLYWYRQTLGQGPEFLTYFQNEAQLEKSRLLSDRFSAERPKGSFSTLEIQRTEQGDSAMYLCASSLGAVSSYNEQFFGPGTRLTVL.

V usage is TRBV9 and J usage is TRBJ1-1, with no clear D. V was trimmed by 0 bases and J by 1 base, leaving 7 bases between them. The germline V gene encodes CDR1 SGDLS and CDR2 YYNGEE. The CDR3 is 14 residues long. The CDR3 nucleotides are TGTGCCAGCAGCGTAGTGGGAGGGAACACTGAAGCTTTCTTT. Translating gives CASSVVGGNTEAFF.

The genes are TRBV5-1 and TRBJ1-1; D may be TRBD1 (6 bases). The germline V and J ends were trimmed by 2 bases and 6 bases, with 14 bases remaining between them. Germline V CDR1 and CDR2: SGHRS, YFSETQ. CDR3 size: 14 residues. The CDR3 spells CASSLGGAAAEAFF. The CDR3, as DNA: TGCGCCAGCAGCTTAGGGGGGGCTGCCGCTGAAGCTTTCTTT.

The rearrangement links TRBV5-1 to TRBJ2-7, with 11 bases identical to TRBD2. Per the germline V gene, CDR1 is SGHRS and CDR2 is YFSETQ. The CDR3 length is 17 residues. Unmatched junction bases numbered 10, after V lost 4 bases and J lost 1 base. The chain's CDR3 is CASSPGLAGGRSYEQYF. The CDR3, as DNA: TGCGCCAGCAGCCCGGGGCTAGCGGGAGGAAGGTCCTACGAGCAGTACTTC.

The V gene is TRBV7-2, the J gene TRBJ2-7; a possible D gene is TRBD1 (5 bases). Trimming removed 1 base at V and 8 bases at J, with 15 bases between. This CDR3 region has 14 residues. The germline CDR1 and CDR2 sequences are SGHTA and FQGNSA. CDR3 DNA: TGTGCCAGCAGCTTAGGGGCCCAGGGCACCCAGCAGTACTTC. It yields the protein CASSLGAQGTQQYF.

CDR3 sequence reads: CASSSAGGRRNEQFF. CDR3 coding DNA: TGTGCCAGCAGCTCCGCAGGGGGTAGACGTAATGAGCAGTTCTTC. V and J are TRBV11-1 and TRBJ2-1, with 7 bases matching TRBD1. V trimming: 4 bases; J trimming: 7 bases; junction bases outside the gene matches: 10. This CDR3 has 15 amino acids. Looked up from germline, CDR1 is SGHAT and CDR2 is FQDESV (reference sequence).

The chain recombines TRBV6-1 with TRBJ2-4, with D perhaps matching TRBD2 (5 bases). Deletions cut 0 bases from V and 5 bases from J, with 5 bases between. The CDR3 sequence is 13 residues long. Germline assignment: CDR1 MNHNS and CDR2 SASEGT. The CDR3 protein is CASSEAGENIQYF. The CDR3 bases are TGTGCCAGCAGTGAAGCCGGGGAAAACATTCAGTACTTC.

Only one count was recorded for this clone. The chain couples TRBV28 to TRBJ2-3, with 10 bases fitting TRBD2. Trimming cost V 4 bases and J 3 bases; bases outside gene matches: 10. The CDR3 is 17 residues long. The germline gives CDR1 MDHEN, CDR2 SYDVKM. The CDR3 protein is CASSWGGSGRLTDTQYF. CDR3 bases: TGTGCCAGCAGTTGGGGGGGTAGCGGGAGGTTGACAGATACGCAGTATTTT.

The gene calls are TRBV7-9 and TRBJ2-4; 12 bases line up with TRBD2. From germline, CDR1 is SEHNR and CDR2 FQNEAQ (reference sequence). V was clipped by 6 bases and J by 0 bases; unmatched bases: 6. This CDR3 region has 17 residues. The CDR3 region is CASSRTSGTLAKNIQYF. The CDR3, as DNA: TGTGCCAGCAGTCGGACTAGCGGGACACTAGCCAAAAACATTCAGTACTTC.

As DNA, the CDR3 is TGCGCCAGCAGCTTGGAGGCTAGCGGGGGGACAGATACGCAGTATTTT. It codes for CASSLEASGGTDTQYF. The J gene is TRBJ2-3, the V gene TRBV5-1; TRBD2 agrees at 11 bases. The germline gives CDR1 SGHRS, CDR2 YFSETQ. The CDR3 loop spans 16 amino acids. Germline trimming cut 0 bases from V and 3 bases from J; bases unmatched to any gene: 3.

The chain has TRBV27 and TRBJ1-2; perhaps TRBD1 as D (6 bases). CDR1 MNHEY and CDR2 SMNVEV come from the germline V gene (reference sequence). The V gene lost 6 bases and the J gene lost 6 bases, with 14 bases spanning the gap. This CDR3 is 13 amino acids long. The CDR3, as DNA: TGTGCCAGCAGATTACAGGGTGGAGATGGCTACACCTTC. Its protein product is CASRLQGGDGYTF.

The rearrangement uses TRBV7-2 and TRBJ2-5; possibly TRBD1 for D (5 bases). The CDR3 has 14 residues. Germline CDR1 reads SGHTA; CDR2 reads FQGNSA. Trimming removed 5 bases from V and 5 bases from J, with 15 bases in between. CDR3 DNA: TGTGCCAGCAGCCTCTGGGGCATTTTGGAGACCCAGTACTTC. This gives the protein CASSLWGILETQYF.

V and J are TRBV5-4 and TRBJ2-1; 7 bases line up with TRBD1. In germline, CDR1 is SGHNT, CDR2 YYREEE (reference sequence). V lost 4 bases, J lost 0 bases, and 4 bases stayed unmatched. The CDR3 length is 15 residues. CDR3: CASSEGGSSYNEQFF. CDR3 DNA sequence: TGTGCCAGCAGCGAAGGGGGCAGCTCCTACAATGAGCAGTTCTTC.

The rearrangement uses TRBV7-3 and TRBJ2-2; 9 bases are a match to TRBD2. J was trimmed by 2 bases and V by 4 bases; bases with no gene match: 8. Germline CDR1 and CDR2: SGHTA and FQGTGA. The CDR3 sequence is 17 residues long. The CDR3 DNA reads TGTGCCAGCAGCTCCTCCCGGACTAGCGCTAACACCGGGGAGCTGTTTTTT. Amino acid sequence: CASSSSRTSANTGELFF.

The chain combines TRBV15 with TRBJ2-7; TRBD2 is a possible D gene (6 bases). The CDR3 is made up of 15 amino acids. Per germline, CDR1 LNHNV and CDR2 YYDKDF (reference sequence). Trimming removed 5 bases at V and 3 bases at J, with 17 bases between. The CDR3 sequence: CATSRLGQDYYEQYF. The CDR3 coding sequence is TGTGCCACCAGCCGTCTTGGGCAGGACTACTACGAGCAGTACTTC.

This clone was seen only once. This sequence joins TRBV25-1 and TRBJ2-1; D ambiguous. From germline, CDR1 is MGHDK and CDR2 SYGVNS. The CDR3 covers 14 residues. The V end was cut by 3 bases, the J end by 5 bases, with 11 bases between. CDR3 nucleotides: TGTGCCAGCAGTGACGAGTTTAGAGACAATGAGCAGTTCTTC. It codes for CASSDEFRDNEQFF.

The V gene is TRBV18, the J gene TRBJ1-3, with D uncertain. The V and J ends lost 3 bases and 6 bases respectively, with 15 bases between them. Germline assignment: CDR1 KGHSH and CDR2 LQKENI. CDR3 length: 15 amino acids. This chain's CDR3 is CASSPVQGGENTIYF. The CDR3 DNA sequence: TGTGCCAGCTCACCGGTACAAGGAGGAGAAAACACCATATATTTT.

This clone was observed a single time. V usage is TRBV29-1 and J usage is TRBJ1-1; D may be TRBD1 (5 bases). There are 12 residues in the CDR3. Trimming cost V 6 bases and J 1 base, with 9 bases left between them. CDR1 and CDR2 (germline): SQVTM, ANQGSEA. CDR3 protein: CSVSRANTEAFF. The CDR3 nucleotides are TGCAGCGTCTCCAGGGCGAACACTGAAGCTTTCTTT.

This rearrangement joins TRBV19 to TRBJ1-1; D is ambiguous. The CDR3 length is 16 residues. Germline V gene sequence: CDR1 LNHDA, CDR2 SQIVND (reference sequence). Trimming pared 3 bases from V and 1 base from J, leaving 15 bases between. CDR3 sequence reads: CASSMTRVHTNTEAFF. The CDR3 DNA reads TGTGCCAGTAGTATGACGAGGGTCCATACGAACACTGAAGCTTTCTTT.

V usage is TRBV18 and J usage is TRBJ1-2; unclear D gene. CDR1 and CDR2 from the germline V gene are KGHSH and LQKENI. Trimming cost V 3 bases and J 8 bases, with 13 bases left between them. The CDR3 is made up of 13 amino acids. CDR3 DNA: TGTGCCAGCTCACCGAGACATAGTGAAGGCTACACCTTC. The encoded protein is CASSPRHSEGYTF.

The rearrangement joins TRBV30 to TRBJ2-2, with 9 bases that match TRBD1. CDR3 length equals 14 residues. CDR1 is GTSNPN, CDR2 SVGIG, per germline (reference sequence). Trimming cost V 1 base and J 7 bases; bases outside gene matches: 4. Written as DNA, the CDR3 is TGTGCCTGGAGTGCCGGGACAGGGCTCGGGGAGCTGTTTTTT. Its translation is CAWSAGTGLGELFF.

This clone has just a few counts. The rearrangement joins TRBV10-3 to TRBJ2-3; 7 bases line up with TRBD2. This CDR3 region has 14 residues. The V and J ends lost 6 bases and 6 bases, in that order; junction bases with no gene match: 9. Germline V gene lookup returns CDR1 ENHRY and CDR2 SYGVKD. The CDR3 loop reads CAIRRAGLGDTQYF. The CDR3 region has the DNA TGTGCCATCAGGAGAGCGGGATTGGGGGATACGCAGTATTTT.

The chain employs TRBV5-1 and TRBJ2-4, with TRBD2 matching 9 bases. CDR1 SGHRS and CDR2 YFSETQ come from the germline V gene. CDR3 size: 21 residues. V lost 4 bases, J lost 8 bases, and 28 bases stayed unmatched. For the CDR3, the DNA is TGCGCCAGCAGCCCGGCCGCCATGACTAGCGGAACCAAAGGGGTGAAAGACATTCAGTACTTC. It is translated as CASSPAAMTSGTKGVKDIQYF. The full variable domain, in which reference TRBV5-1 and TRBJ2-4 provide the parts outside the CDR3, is KAGVTQTPRYLIKTRGQQVTLSCSPISGHRSVSWYQQTPGQGLQFLFEYFSETQRNKGNFPGRFSGRQFSNSRSEMNVSTLELGDSALYLCASSPAAMTSGTKGVKDIQYFGAGTRLSVL.

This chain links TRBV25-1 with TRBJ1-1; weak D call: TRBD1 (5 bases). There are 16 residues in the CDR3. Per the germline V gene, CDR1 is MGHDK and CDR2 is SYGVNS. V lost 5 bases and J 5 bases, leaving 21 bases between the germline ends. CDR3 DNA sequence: TGTGCCAGCAGTCCAACCGACGGAGGGGTGCGGACTGAAGCTTTCTTT. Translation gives CASSPTDGGVRTEAFF.